This paragraph reports one TCR beta chain. Clones were sequenced by immunoSEQ multiplex PCR, and TCRdb holds only the in-frame ones, with some missing. Of approximately 210,000 clones detected, more than 75% appear once; the ten largest clones hold around 4.5%. The entry originates in a study of blood T cell repertoires in COVID-19. The source is a man younger than 45 with acute COVID-19. The sequenced material came from PBMCs or T cells enriched from blood (not recorded which).

CDR3 sequence reads: CASSSQGTNYGYTF. CDR3 nucleotides: TGCGCCAGCAGCTCCCAGGGCACTAACTATGGCTACACCTTC. The J gene is TRBJ1-2, the V gene TRBV5-1, with a tentative D call TRBD1 (5 bases). The CDR3 consists of 14 residues. The germline CDR1 and CDR2 sequences are SGHRS and YFSETQ. V lost 3 bases, J lost 0 bases, and 9 bases lay in between.